This T cell receptor beta chain comes out of a study of CD8 T cells in ankylosing spondylitis. Findings of the study overall: Ankylosing spondylitis blood appeared to carry a characteristic TCR beta motif of roughly eight highly homologous variants. Matched ankylosing spondylitis synovial fluid reportedly contained a significantly enriched population of disease-linked clones.

V was shortened by 4 bases and J by 3 bases, with 10 bases between the two germline ends. Germline CDR1 and CDR2: ENHRY and SYGVKD. The CDR3 consists of 13 residues. The sample holds a few counts of this clonotype. Its antigen is currently unknown. TCRdb re-derived calls from the 5' RACE reads in MiXCR, one entry per CDR3 protein. Of about 270,000 distinct CDR3 sequences in the sample, under 35% were seen once. Sequencing used blood, either unsorted or a sorted T cell fraction (not recorded which). The chain is built from TRBV10-3 and TRBJ2-7; no clear D. This TCR derives from a male donor with ankylosing spondylitis or in good health (not recorded which). As DNA, the CDR3 is TGTGCCATCAGTGGAGCGAATAGCTACGAGCAGTACTTC. Encoded protein: CAISGANSYEQYF.